This TCR beta chain was sequenced for a study of technical replicates of blood from a handful of donors. Sequenced by immunoSEQ multiplex PCR; TCRdb stores in-frame clones only, minus some. The sample has 85,000 to 90,000 clones, roughly 90% seen once; the top ten hold approximately 0.25%. In this sample, this clone turned up once. This CDR3 contains 12 residues. Germline V gene data show CDR1 as MGHDK and CDR2 as SYGVNS. The trim removed 6 bases at V and 5 bases at J, leaving 3 bases unmatched. The chain combines TRBV25-1 with TRBJ1-1; 7 bases align to TRBD1. Specimen: T cells isolated from PBMCs. This receptor was taken from a human donor in good health. The CDR3 DNA follows: TGTGCCAGCAGGCAGGGGGATACTGAAGCTTTCTTT. Its translation: CASRQGDTEAFF.